This T cell receptor (beta chain) originates from a study of healthy donors' naive CD4 and CD8 T cells. CD4+CD8-CD45RO-CD45RA+ cells were naive CD4+; CD8+CD4-CD45RA+CD27bright cells were naive CD8+. Whole-study findings and limits: Roughly 13% of CD4/CD8 propensity variance appeared explained by V, J and CDR3 charge. Negatively charged CDR3s marked CD8+ lineage; positively charged CDR3s marked CD4+ lineage.

Details on this clonotype: The target antigen is unknown.

TCR libraries were built from approximately 0.55 ug of total RNA by linear amplification. In the original workflow: About five healthy donors contributed 78,498 sequenced TCR alpha transcripts. MiXCR, run by TCRdb on the reads, gives a single entry per CDR3 protein. These V and J calls rely on TCRdb rather than the paper's analysis. The repertoire consists of about 180,000 distinct CDR3 sequences, with around 80% occurring once and the leading ten covering about 2.4%. Per germline, CDR1 SQVTM and CDR2 ANQGSEA. This CDR3 has 14 amino acids. Germline trimming cut 6 bases from V and 6 bases from J; bases unmatched to any gene: 9.

The material sequenced was naive CD4+ and CD8+ T cells sorted from blood, pooled from several donors. The chain carries TRBV29-1 and TRBJ2-1, with 9 nucleotides matching TRBD1. This TCR came from a pool of human donors in good health; the sample pools cells from several healthy donors. The CDR3, as DNA: TGCAGCGTATCCGGACAGGGGTTATTCAATGAGCAGTTCTTC. It translates to CSVSGQGLFNEQFF.